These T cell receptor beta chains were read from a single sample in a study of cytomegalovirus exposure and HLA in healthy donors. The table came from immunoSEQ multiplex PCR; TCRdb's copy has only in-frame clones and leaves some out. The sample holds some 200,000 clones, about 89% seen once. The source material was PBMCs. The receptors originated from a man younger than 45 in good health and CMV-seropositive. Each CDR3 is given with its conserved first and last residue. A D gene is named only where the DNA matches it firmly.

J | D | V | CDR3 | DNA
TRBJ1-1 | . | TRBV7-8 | CASSLARAGRNTEAFF | TGTGCCAGCAGCTTAGCACGGGCAGGGAGAAACACTGAAGCTTTCTTT
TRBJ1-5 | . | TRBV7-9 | CASSDREQPQHF | TGTGCCAGCAGCGACCGGGAACAGCCCCAGCATTTT
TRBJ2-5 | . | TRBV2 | CASGTGYSQRTQYF | TGTGCCAGCGGAACGGGGTATAGTCAACGGACCCAGTACTTC
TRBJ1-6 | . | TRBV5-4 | CASSLPRNSPLHF | TGTGCCAGCAGCTTGCCGAGAAATTCACCCCTCCACTTT
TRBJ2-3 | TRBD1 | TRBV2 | CASSPGQGSTDTQYF | TGTGCCAGCAGTCCGGGACAGGGGAGCACAGATACGCAGTATTTT
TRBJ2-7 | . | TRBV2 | CASSDLPPGRADTYEQYF | TGTGCCAGCAGTGATCTGCCGCCGGGCAGGGCCGATACCTACGAGCAGTACTTC
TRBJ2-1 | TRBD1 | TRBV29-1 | CSVQPGQGIHEQFF | TGCAGCGTCCAACCGGGACAGGGTATTCATGAGCAGTTCTTC
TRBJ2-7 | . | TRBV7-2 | CASSRGDGYYEQYF | TGTGCCAGCAGCCGCGGGGACGGTTACTACGAGCAGTACTTC
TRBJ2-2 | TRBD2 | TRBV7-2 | CATTLAGGPITGELFF | TGTGCCACCACTTTAGCGGGAGGGCCAATCACCGGGGAGCTGTTTTTT
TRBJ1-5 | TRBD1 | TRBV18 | CASSPQGDRSQPQHF | TGTGCCAGCTCACCTCAGGGGGATCGAAGTCAGCCCCAGCATTTT
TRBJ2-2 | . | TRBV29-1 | CSVTPTANTGELFF | TGCAGCGTTACTCCAACGGCGAACACCGGGGAGCTGTTTTTT
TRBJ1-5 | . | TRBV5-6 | CASSLAAGNQPQHF | TGTGCCAGCAGCTTGGCCGCGGGCAATCAGCCCCAGCATTTT
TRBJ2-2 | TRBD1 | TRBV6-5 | CASSPGQPSTGELFF | TGTGCCAGCAGCCCGGGACAGCCTAGCACCGGGGAGCTGTTTTTT
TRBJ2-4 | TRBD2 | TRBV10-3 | CAISVGGRENIQYF | TGTGCCATCAGTGTTGGAGGGAGGGAGAACATTCAGTACTTC
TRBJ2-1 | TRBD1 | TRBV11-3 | CASSPGGTGDSARYNEQFF | TGTGCCAGCAGTCCCGGGGGGACAGGGGACTCCGCAAGATACAATGAGCAGTTCTTC